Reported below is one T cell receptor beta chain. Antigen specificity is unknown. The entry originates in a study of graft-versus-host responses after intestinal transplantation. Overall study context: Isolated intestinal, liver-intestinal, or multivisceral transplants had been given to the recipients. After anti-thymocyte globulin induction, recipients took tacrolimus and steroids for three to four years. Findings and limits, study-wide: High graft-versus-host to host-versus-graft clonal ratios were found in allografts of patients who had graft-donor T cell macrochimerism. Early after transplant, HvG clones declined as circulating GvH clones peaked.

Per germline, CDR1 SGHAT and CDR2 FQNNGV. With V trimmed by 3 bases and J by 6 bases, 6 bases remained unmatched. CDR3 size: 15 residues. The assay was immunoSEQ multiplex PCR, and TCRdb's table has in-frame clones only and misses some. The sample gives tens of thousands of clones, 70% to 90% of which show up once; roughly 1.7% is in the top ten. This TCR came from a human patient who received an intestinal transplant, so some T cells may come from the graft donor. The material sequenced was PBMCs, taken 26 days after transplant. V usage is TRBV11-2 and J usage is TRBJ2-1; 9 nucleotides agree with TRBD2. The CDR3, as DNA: TGTGCCAGCAGCTTGGGCGGGGGGGCGGTCAATGAGCAGTTCTTC. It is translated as CASSLGGGAVNEQFF.